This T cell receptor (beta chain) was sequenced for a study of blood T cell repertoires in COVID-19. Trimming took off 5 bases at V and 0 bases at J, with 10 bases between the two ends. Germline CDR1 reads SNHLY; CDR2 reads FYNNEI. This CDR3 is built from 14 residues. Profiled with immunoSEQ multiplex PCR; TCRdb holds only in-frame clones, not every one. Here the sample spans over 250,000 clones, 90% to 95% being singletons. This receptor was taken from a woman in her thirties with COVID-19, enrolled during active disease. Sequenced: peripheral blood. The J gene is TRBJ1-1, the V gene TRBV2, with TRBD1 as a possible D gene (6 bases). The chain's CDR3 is CASSRTGLNTEAFF. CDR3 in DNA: TGTGCCAGCAGTCGCACAGGGTTGAACACTGAAGCTTTCTTT.